The rows below give T cell receptor beta chains drawn from one sample of a study of T cell repertoires in cytomegalovirus infection. TCRdb fed the reads into MiXCR, producing one record per CDR3 protein. The repertoire holds around 530,000 distinct CDR3 sequences, with approximately 26% as singletons. Sequencing used PBMCs. These receptors were taken from a human donor in good health (CMV status not recorded). Some clones in this sample may be carry-over from other donors' samples. The CDR3 runs from the conserved cysteine through the conserved F or W. The order of the fields is V gene, D gene, clone size, J gene, CDR3 DNA, CDR3 protein. The D gene is left open where the match is weak. Some rows have no size entry. The others give once, few or many, or a class for an expanded clone.

V: TRBV27
D: .
size: .
J: TRBJ1-1
DNA: TGTGCCAGCAGTTTAGTCGGACAGGAAGCTTTCTTT
CDR3: CASSLVGQEAFF

V: TRBV9
D: TRBD2
size: .
J: TRBJ2-3
DNA: TGTGCCAGCAGCGTGGCGGGGGGAGGAGATACGCAGTATTTT
CDR3: CASSVAGGGDTQYF

V: TRBV19
D: .
size: .
J: TRBJ1-1
DNA: TGTGCCAGTACCCTCTGGGGCTCTGAAGCTTTCTTT
CDR3: CASTLWGSEAFF

V: TRBV7-9
D: .
size: many
J: TRBJ2-3
DNA: TGTGCCAGCAGCTTTTCTCTGGATACGCAGTATTTT
CDR3: CASSFSLDTQYF

V: TRBV6-1
D: .
size: few
J: TRBJ2-2
DNA: TGTGCCAGCAGGCAGACCGGGGAGCTGTTTTTT
CDR3: CASRQTGELFF

V: TRBV2
D: TRBD2
size: .
J: TRBJ2-3
DNA: TGTGCCAGCAGAAGGACTAGCGGAACCCCTGGCGCAGATACGCAGTATTTT
CDR3: CASRRTSGTPGADTQYF

V: TRBV20-1
D: .
size: .
J: TRBJ2-4
DNA: TGCAGTGCTAGGCACAGGGCCACTTGGGCCAAAAACATTCAGTACTTC
CDR3: CSARHRATWAKNIQYF

V: TRBV20-1
D: .
size: .
J: TRBJ2-3
DNA: TGCAGTGCTAGAGGAAGTAGAAGGGTACAAGCAGATACGCAGTATTTT
CDR3: CSARGSRRVQADTQYF

V: TRBV7-8
D: .
size: .
J: TRBJ2-2
DNA: TGTGCCAGCAGCTTAAGAGCGTTCGGCACCGGGGAGCTGTTTTTT
CDR3: CASSLRAFGTGELFF

V: TRBV7-2
D: TRBD1
size: few
J: TRBJ1-6
DNA: TGTGCCAGCAGATCTGAGTGGGGGACAGGGGGCTCCTATAATTCACCCCTCCACTTT
CDR3: CASRSEWGTGGSYNSPLHF

V: TRBV28
D: .
size: many
J: TRBJ1-5
DNA: TGTGCCAGCAGTTCCCCGGCGGCGGGCAATCAGCCCCAGCATTTT
CDR3: CASSSPAAGNQPQHF

V: TRBV6-1
D: .
size: .
J: TRBJ1-1
DNA: TGTGCCAGCAGTGAAGACGTCGGGCCTTTAGGCACTGAAGCTTTCTTT
CDR3: CASSEDVGPLGTEAFF

V: TRBV4-2
D: TRBD2
size: few
J: TRBJ2-1
DNA: TGTGCCAGCAGCCACGGGACTAGCTCAGAGAGGAACTACAATGAGCAGTTCTTC
CDR3: CASSHGTSSERNYNEQFF

V: TRBV7-3
D: TRBD2
size: .
J: TRBJ2-3
DNA: TGTGCCAGCAGCTTAACCGGGTTGGTAGCGGGAGACGTCACAGATACGCAGTATTTT
CDR3: CASSLTGLVAGDVTDTQYF

V: TRBV12-3/TRBV12-4
D: .
size: many
J: TRBJ1-1
DNA: TGTGCCAGCAGACCGGGACACTCGAACACTGAAGCTTTCTTT
CDR3: CASRPGHSNTEAFF

V: TRBV19
D: .
size: .
J: TRBJ1-1
DNA: TGTGCCAGTAGTACCACCCCACGGGCTCGAATGGAAGCTTTCTTT
CDR3: CASSTTPRARMEAFF

V: TRBV12-3/TRBV12-4
D: .
size: few
J: TRBJ1-1
DNA: TGTGCCAGCAGTTCGACAACTGAAGCTTTCTTT
CDR3: CASSSTTEAFF

V: TRBV12-3/TRBV12-4
D: .
size: few
J: TRBJ1-5
DNA: TGTGCCAGCAGCTACCCGCCCGGGACCCCCCAGCATTTT
CDR3: CASSYPPGTPQHF

V: TRBV7-2
D: .
size: many
J: TRBJ1-4
DNA: TGTGCCAGCAGCTTAGGCCCGGGTGCAACTAATGAAAAACTGTTTTTT
CDR3: CASSLGPGATNEKLFF

V: TRBV29-1
D: TRBD2
size: few
J: TRBJ2-1
DNA: TGCAGCCAATACCAGGGGACTAGCGGGAGCCGGGGTTCCTACAATGAGCAGTTCTTC
CDR3: CSQYQGTSGSRGSYNEQFF

V: TRBV7-6
D: TRBD2
size: many
J: TRBJ2-3
DNA: TGTGCCATCACCCGGGGGGAAAGCACAGATACGCAGTATTTT
CDR3: CAITRGESTDTQYF

V: TRBV7-3
D: TRBD2
size: .
J: TRBJ2-1
DNA: TGTGCCAGCAGCCCCGGGACTAGCGGGAGTGATGAGCAGTTCTTC
CDR3: CASSPGTSGSDEQFF

V: TRBV12-3/TRBV12-4
D: .
size: .
J: TRBJ2-1
DNA: TGTGCCAGCAGCCCCTATTACAATAAGCAGTTCTTC
CDR3: CASSPYYNKQFF

V: TRBV10-3
D: .
size: .
J: TRBJ2-7
DNA: TGTGCCATCAGACCGGGAGCCTTCTCCTACGAGCAGTACTTC
CDR3: CAIRPGAFSYEQYF

V: TRBV5-1
D: .
size: .
J: TRBJ2-5
DNA: TGCGCCAGCAGCTCCGCAGGGGTCCAAGAGACCCAGTACTTC
CDR3: CASSSAGVQETQYF

V: TRBV7-8
D: .
size: many
J: TRBJ2-3
DNA: TGTGCCAGCAGCACCGGGACAGATACGCAGTATTTT
CDR3: CASSTGTDTQYF

V: TRBV7-8
D: .
size: many
J: TRBJ2-1
DNA: TGTGCCAGCATCCACGACCCGGGCCTTGCTTACAATGAGCAGTTCTTC
CDR3: CASIHDPGLAYNEQFF

V: TRBV4-1
D: .
size: few
J: TRBJ2-2
DNA: TGCGCCAGCAGCCAAGAGACAGGGAACACCGGGGAGCTGTTTTTT
CDR3: CASSQETGNTGELFF

V: TRBV20-1
D: .
size: .
J: TRBJ2-3
DNA: TGCAGTGCGAATCCAACCACAGGGCGCACAGATACGCAGTATTTT
CDR3: CSANPTTGRTDTQYF

V: TRBV3-1
D: TRBD1
size: many
J: TRBJ1-1
DNA: TGTGCCAGCAGCCACGTCGACAGGGGAGCTTTCTTT
CDR3: CASSHVDRGAFF